This T cell receptor beta chain was observed in a study of blood T cell repertoires in COVID-19. Using immunoSEQ multiplex PCR, the repertoire was profiled, and TCRdb retains in-frame clones only, with some absent. Counted here are about 160,000 clones, about 83% occurring once; the ten biggest clones make up roughly 8%. Germline V gives CDR1 MNHEY, CDR2 SMNVEV (reference sequence). This CDR3 has 18 residues. V was clipped by 2 bases and J by 7 bases; unmatched bases: 11. This sequence originates from a middle-aged man who had recovered from COVID-19. Sequencing was performed on peripheral blood. The V call is TRBV27, the J call TRBJ2-1; 13 bases fit TRBD2. CDR3 in amino acids: CASSLHQRTSGRRNEQFF. In DNA form, the CDR3 reads TGTGCCAGCAGTTTACACCAGAGGACTAGCGGGAGAAGGAATGAGCAGTTCTTC.